The TCR beta chain described here comes from a study of CD8 T cells in ankylosing spondylitis. Overall study findings and caveats: With a CD8+ phenotype, disease-linked clones were relatively rare in peripheral blood. Reports say disease-linked clones showed up significantly more in matched ankylosing spondylitis synovial fluid. Seemingly distinctive of ankylosing spondylitis blood was a TCR beta motif formed by eight highly homologous variants.

V shed 0 bases and J shed 0 bases, with 5 bases lying between them. The CDR3 covers 14 residues. Quantitative 5'-RACE with molecular barcodes was used to make the TCR beta libraries. TCRdb re-derived calls from the 5' RACE reads in MiXCR, one entry per CDR3 protein. Of 250,000 or so distinct CDR3 sequences listed, 20% to 30% are singletons. This clonotype was detected many times. The antigen remains undetermined. This clonotype originated in a male donor with ankylosing spondylitis or in good health (not recorded which). This chain links TRBV12-3 or TRBV12-4 with TRBJ1-1; D not certain. Input material: blood, either unsorted or a sorted T cell fraction (not recorded which). DNA for the CDR3: TGTGCCAGCAGTTTAGCACGAATGAACACTGAAGCTTTCTTT. This codes for CASSLARMNTEAFF.